This T cell receptor beta chain stems from a study of tumor-infiltrating lymphocytes in primary liver carcinoma. Study-level points and caveats: Tumor-adjacent and tumor-blood pairs displayed less overlap than did pairs of tumor regions.

This CDR3 has 16 residues. Germline V gives CDR1 MNHNS, CDR2 SASEGT. Investigators took RNA and DNA out together from 20-30 mg of unsorted bulk tissue. Every patient in the cohort had a primary liver carcinoma. That carcinoma was treated by surgical resection. Starting material of around 490 ng total RNA yielded TCR beta cDNA via a constant-region primer. Each TCR beta library was derived from three nested multiplex PCR rounds that employed slightly modified ARM-PCR. Forward primers for TRBV1-TRBV30 and a C-beta reverse primer served the first two PCR rounds, at about 10 cycles each. TCRdb reanalysed the multiplex PCR reads using MiXCR and keeps one entry per CDR3 protein. The sample holds approximately 88,000 distinct CDR3 sequences; just under 70% are singletons and the top ten take 27%. On this clonotype: No antigen is known for it. One junction end disagrees with the germline gene, perhaps due to a read error.

Source material: tumor-adjacent normal liver tissue. The chain uses TRBV6-1 and TRBJ2-3; 7 positions match TRBD2. This receptor was identified in a man aged 40-49 years with primary liver carcinoma and hepatitis B virus infection. CDR3: CVSSQLAGLTADTHYF. In DNA, the CDR3 is TGTGTCAGCAGTCAATTAGCGGGTTTAACCGCAGATACGCATTATTTT.